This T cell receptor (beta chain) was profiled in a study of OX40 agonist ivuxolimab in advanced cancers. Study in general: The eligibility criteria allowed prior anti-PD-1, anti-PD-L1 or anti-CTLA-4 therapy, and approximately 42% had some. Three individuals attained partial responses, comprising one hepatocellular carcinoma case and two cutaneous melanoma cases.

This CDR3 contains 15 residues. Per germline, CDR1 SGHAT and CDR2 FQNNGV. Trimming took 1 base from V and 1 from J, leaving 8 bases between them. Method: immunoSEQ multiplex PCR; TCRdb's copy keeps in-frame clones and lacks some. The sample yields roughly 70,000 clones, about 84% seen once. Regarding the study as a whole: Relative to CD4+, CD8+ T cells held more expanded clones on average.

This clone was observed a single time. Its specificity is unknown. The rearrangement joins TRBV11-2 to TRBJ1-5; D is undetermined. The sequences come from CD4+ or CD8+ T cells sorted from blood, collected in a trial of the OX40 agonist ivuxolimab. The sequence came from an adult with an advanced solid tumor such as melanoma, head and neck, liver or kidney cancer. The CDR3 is CASSLVGGSNQPQHF. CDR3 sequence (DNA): TGTGCCAGCAGCTTAGTAGGTGGGAGCAATCAGCCCCAGCATTTT.